This T cell receptor beta chain emerged from a study of blood T cells in healthy people across ages. A J-beta primer mix and a sample-barcoded 5' primer were used in a second PCR of about 7 to 12 cycles. Each CDR3 protein is one row after TCRdb ran MiXCR on the 5' RACE reads. The sample contains fewer than 900,000 distinct CDR3 sequences, 35% to 45% of which appear only once. This CDR3 spans 16 amino acids. Looked up from germline, CDR1 is SNHLY and CDR2 is FYNNEI. V lost 6 bases, J lost 4 bases, and 19 bases lay in between. Drawing of peripheral blood yielded about 10 milliliters from each donor. This sequence originates from a woman aged 60-70 years in good health. Sequencing input: blood. The chain couples TRBV2 to TRBJ2-1; D is ambiguous. The CDR3, as DNA: TGTGCCAGCAGCACGTTCTCCGGGCCTCCGTACAATGAGCAGTTCTTC. It is translated as CASSTFSGPPYNEQFF.